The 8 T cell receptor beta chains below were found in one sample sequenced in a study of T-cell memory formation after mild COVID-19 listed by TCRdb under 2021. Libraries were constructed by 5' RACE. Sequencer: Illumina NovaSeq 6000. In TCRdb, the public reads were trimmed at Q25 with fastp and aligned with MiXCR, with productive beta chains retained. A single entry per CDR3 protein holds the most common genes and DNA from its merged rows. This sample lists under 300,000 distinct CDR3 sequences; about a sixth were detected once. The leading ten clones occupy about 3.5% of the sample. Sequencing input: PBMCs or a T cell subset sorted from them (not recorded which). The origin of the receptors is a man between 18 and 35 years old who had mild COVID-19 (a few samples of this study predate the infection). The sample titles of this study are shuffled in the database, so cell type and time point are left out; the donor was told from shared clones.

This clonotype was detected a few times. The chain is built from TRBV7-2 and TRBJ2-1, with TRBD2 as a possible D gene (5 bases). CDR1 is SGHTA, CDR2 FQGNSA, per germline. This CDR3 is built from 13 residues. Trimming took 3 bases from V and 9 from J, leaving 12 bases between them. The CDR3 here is CASSFERAGEQFF. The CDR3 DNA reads TGTGCCAGCAGCTTTGAGAGGGCGGGTGAGCAGTTCTTC.

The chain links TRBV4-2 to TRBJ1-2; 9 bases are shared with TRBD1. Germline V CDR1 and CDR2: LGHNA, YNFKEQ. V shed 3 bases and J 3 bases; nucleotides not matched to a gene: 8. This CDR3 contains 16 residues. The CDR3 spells CASSHGTGGEDYGYTF. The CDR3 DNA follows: TGTGCCAGCAGCCACGGTACAGGGGGCGAAGACTATGGCTACACCTTC.

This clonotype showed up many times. The CDR3 is CAISKTDTQYF. CDR3 nucleotides: TGTGCCATCAGTAAGACAGATACGCAGTATTTT. The V gene is TRBV10-3, the J gene TRBJ2-3, with D hard to call. The CDR3 contains 11 residues. From germline, CDR1 is ENHRY and CDR2 SYGVKD. V was cut by 5 bases and J by 3 bases, with 3 bases left in between.

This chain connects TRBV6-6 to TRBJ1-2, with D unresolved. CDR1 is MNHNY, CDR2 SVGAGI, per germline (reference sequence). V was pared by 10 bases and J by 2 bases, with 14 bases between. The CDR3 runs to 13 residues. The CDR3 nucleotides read TGTGCCACTGCGGGAAATCTAAACTATGGCTACACCTTC. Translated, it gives CATAGNLNYGYTF.

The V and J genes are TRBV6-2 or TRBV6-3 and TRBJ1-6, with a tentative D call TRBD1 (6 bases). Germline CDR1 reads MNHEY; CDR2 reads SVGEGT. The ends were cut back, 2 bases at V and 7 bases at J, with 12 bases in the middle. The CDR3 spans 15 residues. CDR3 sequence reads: CASSYGGAGNSPLHF. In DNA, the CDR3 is TGTGCCAGCAGTTACGGGGGGGCAGGAAATTCACCCCTCCACTTT.

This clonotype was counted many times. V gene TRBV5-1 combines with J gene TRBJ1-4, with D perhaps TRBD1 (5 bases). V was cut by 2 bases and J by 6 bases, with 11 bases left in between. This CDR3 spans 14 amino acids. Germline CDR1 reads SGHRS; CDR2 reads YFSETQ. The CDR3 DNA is TGCGCCAGCAGCTTCCTGCCGGGGGATGAAAAACTGTTTTTT. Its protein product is CASSFLPGDEKLFF.

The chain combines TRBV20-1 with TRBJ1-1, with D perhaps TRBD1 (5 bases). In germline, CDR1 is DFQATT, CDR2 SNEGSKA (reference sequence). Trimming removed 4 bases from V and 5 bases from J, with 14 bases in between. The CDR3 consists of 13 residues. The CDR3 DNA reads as TGCAGTGCTATCCGCGCAAGGGGTACTGAAGCTTTCTTT. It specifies CSAIRARGTEAFF.

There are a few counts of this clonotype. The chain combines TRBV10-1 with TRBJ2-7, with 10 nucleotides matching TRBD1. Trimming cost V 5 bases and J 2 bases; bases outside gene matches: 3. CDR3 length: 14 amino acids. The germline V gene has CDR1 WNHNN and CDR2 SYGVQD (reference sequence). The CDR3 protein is CASSRTGGAYEQYF. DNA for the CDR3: TGCGCCAGCAGTAGGACAGGGGGAGCCTACGAGCAGTACTTC.